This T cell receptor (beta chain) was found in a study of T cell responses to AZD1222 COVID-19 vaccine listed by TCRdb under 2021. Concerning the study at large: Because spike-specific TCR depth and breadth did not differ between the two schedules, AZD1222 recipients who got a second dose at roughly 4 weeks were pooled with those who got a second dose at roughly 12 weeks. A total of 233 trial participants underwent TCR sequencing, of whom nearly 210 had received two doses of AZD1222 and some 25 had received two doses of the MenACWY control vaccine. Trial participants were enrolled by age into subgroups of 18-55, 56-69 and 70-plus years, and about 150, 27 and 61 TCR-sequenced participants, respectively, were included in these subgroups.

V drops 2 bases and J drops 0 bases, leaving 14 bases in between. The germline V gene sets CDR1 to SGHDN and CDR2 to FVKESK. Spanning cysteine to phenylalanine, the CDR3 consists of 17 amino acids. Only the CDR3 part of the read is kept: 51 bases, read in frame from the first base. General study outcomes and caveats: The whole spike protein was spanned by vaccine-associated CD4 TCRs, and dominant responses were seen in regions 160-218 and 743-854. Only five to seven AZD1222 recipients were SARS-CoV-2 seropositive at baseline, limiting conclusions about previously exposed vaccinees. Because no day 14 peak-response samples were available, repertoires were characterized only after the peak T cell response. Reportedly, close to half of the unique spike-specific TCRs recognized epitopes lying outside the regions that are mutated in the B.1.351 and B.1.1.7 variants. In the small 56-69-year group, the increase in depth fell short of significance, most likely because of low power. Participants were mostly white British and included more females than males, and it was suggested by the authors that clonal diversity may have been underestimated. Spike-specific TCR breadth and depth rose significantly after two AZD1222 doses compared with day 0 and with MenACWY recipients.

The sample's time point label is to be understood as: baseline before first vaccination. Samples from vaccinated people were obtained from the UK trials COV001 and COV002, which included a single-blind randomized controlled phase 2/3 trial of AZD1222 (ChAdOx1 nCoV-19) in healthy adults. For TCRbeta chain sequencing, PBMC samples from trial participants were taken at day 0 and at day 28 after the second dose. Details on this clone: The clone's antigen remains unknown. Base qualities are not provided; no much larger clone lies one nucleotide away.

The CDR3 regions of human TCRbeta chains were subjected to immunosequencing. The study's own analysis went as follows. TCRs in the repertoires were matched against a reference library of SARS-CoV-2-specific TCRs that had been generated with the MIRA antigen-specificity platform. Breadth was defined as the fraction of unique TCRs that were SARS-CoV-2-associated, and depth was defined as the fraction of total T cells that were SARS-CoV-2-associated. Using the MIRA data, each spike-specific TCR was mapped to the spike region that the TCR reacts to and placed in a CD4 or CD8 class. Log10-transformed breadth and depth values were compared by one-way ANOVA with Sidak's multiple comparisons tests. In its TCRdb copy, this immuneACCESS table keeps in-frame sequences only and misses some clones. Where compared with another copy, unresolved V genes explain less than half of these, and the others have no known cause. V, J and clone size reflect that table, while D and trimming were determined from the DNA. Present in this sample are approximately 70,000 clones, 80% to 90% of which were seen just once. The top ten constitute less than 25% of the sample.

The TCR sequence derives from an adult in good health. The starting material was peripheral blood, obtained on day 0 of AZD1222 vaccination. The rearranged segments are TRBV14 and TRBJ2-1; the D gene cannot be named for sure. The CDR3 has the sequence CASSQRTSSRSYNEQFF. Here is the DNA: TGTGCCAGCAGCCAACGTACTTCTTCCCGCTCCTACAATGAGCAGTTCTTC.